A selection of T cell receptor beta chains follows, all from one sample in a study of blood T cell repertoires in COVID-19. The method was immunoSEQ multiplex PCR; TCRdb's version includes in-frame clones alone and lacks a portion of them. This sample has fewer than 350,000 clones, with approximately 85% found just once. Sequencing was done on a sample of peripheral blood. The receptors were sampled from a human donor in a cohort sampled during active COVID-19. Each CDR3 is given with its conserved first and last residue. Fields, in order: clone size, V gene, D gene, J gene, CDR3 protein, CDR3 DNA. The D gene is left open where the match is weak. Not all rows give a size; the values are once, few, many and, for expanded clones, a class.

NA	TRBV12-3/TRBV12-4	TRBD2	TRBJ2-3	CASRSGGADTQYF	TGTGCCAGCAGGAGCGGGGGGGCGGATACGCAGTATTTT
few	TRBV5-1	NA	TRBJ1-6	CASSLGGQYYNSPLHF	TGCGCCAGCAGCTTGGGAGGACAATACTATAATTCACCCCTCCACTTT
NA	TRBV5-1	NA	TRBJ2-3	CASSFNTDTQYF	TGCGCCAGCAGCTTTAACACAGATACGCAGTATTTT
NA	TRBV10-3	NA	TRBJ2-1	CAIRIRLAYNEQFF	TGTGCCATCAGAATCCGACTAGCCTACAATGAGCAGTTCTTC
NA	TRBV6-2/TRBV6-3	TRBD1	TRBJ2-4	CASSRPRTGGKNIQYF	TGTGCCAGCAGTCGCCCTCGGACAGGGGGCAAAAACATTCAGTACTTC
NA	TRBV6-2/TRBV6-3	TRBD1	TRBJ1-5	CASSGQDFQPQHF	TGTGCCAGCAGTGGACAGGATTTTCAGCCCCAGCATTTT
few	TRBV11-2	TRBD2	TRBJ2-1	CASSRAGTNEQFF	TGTGCCAGCAGCCGAGCGGGGACGAATGAGCAGTTCTTC
NA	TRBV9	NA	TRBJ2-7	CASSPGGTPTYEQYF	TGTGCCAGCAGCCCAGGGGGGACACCCACCTACGAGCAGTACTTC
NA	TRBV3-1/TRBV3-2	NA	TRBJ2-1	CASSQESGQGGYNEQFF	TGTGCCAGCAGCCAAGAGAGTGGGCAGGGAGGCTACAATGAGCAGTTCTTC
NA	TRBV25-1	TRBD1	TRBJ1-5	CASSAKPGQGDNDQPQHF	TGTGCCAGCAGTGCTAAACCGGGACAGGGTGATAACGATCAGCCCCAGCATTTT
once	TRBV25-1	NA	TRBJ1-4	CASSDLREGEKLFF	TGTGCCAGCAGTGATTTGAGGGAGGGGGAAAAACTGTTTTTT
NA	TRBV11-3	NA	TRBJ2-2	CASSPSGSVVAGELFF	TGTGCCAGCAGCCCGTCGGGGTCAGTGGTGGCCGGGGAGCTGTTTTTT
NA	TRBV24-1	TRBD2	TRBJ2-7	CATSDSWGGSYEQYF	TGTGCCACCAGTGATTCCTGGGGAGGGTCCTACGAGCAGTACTTC
once	TRBV9	TRBD1	TRBJ2-3	CASSVVRDRITDTQYF	TGTGCCAGCAGCGTAGTTCGGGACAGAATCACAGATACGCAGTATTTT
once	TRBV18	TRBD1	TRBJ1-1	CASSPQTGYEAFF	TGTGCCAGCTCACCACAGACAGGGTATGAAGCTTTCTTT
NA	TRBV9	NA	TRBJ1-6	CASSVGANSPLHF	TGTGCCAGCAGCGTTGGGGCTAATTCACCCCTCCACTTT
once	TRBV20-1	TRBD2	TRBJ2-5	CSASSGLAGSGTQYF	TGCAGTGCTAGTTCGGGACTAGCGGGGTCGGGGACCCAGTACTTC
NA	TRBV2	TRBD2	TRBJ2-5	CASSAGLAASQETQYF	TGTGCCAGCAGTGCGGGACTAGCGGCAAGCCAAGAGACCCAGTACTTC
NA	TRBV27	NA	TRBJ2-7	CASRARPYEQYF	TGTGCCAGCAGAGCCCGCCCCTACGAGCAGTACTTC
NA	TRBV3-1/TRBV3-2	TRBD1	TRBJ2-1	CASSLTGGPNRWQFF	TGTGCCAGCAGCCTTACAGGGGGCCCCAACCGATGGCAGTTCTTC
NA	TRBV7-3	NA	TRBJ2-3	CASSLIGGTDTQYF	TGTGCCAGCAGCTTAATAGGGGGCACAGATACGCAGTATTTT
NA	TRBV29-1	NA	TRBJ1-5	CSVTQDSNQPQHF	TGCAGCGTTACACAGGATAGCAATCAGCCCCAGCATTTT
once	TRBV24-1	TRBD1	TRBJ1-5	CATSDPGQVNQPQHF	TGTGCCACCAGTGATCCTGGACAGGTCAATCAGCCCCAGCATTTT
NA	TRBV4-2	NA	TRBJ1-1	CASSQDGGAYLF	TGTGCCAGCAGCCAAGATGGGGGGGCTTATCTCTTT
NA	TRBV19	TRBD1	TRBJ1-2	CASSNPGQGPFGYTF	TGTGCCAGTAGTAATCCGGGACAGGGGCCATTTGGCTACACCTTC
NA	TRBV18	NA	TRBJ2-7	CASSPYEDKSGAEQYF	TGTGCCAGCTCACCTTACGAGGACAAGTCAGGGGCCGAGCAGTACTTC
NA	TRBV7-9	NA	TRBJ1-4	CASSLFGGGEKLFF	TGTGCCAGCAGCTTATTCGGGGGAGGAGAAAAACTGTTTTTT